Presented here are 8 T cell receptor beta chains from one specimen sequenced in a study of T cells after yellow fever vaccination. TCRdb reprocessed the 5' RACE reads with MiXCR, giving one entry per CDR3 protein. The sample lists 620,000 or so distinct CDR3 sequences, approximately 13% occurring once. The material sequenced was PBMCs, taken on the day of the yellow fever booster vaccination. The receptors come from a man younger than 40 who received the YFV17D yellow fever vaccine.

This clonotype was seen more than once but under ten times. V gene TRBV15 combines with J gene TRBJ2-3; D gene unclear. This CDR3 comprises 14 residues. Looked up from germline, CDR1 is LNHNV and CDR2 is YYDKDF (reference sequence). Deletions cut 6 bases from V and 0 bases from J, with 10 bases between. The CDR3 DNA reads TGTGCCACCAGTGCCGGTACTAGCACAGATACGCAGTATTTT. It codes for CATSAGTSTDTQYF.

This clonotype has at least ten counts. This chain joins TRBV5-6 and TRBJ1-4; a possible D gene is TRBD1 (5 bases). CDR1 and CDR2 from the germline V gene are SGHDT and YYEEEE. The CDR3 consists of 14 residues. V shed 4 bases and J shed 8 bases, with 15 bases lying between them. CDR3: CASSLQDWEEKLFF. CDR3 DNA sequence: TGTGCCAGCAGCCTACAGGATTGGGAGGAAAAACTGTTTTTT.

This clonotype was seen more than once but under ten times. This CDR3 reads CASSYRQDGGELFF. The CDR3 DNA reads as TGCGCCAGCAGCTATCGACAGGACGGCGGGGAGCTGTTTTTT. The gene calls are TRBV5-1 and TRBJ2-2; TRBD1 might be the D (6 bases). CDR1 is SGHRS and CDR2 is YFSETQ in the germline V gene. This CDR3 region has 14 residues. Between the trimmed V and J ends, which lost 3 bases and 7 bases, there was a span of 13 bases.

This chain uses TRBV30 with TRBJ1-1; D is undetermined. From germline, CDR1 is GTSNPN and CDR2 SVGIG (reference sequence). Trimming left V 3 bases short and J 1 base short, with 6 bases between. There are 12 residues in the CDR3. The CDR3 coding sequence is TGTGCCTGGAGGACGGGGAACACTGAAGCTTTCTTT. It encodes CAWRTGNTEAFF.

In this sample, this clonotype turned up a few times. This chain connects TRBV12-3 or TRBV12-4 to TRBJ2-7; 10 bases line up with TRBD2. The trim removed 5 bases at V and 6 bases at J, leaving 4 bases unmatched. The CDR3 spans 13 residues. CDR3 loop: CASSASGRSEQYF. CDR3 nucleotide sequence: TGTGCCAGCAGTGCTAGCGGGAGAAGCGAGCAGTACTTC.

This clonotype has just a few counts. This chain connects TRBV12-3 or TRBV12-4 to TRBJ2-7; D is perhaps TRBD1 or TRBD2 (5 bases each). The CDR3 spans 16 residues. Trimming left V 0 bases short and J 6 bases short, with 18 bases between. CDR3 sequence: CASSLATGRNRGEQYF. CDR3 in DNA: TGTGCCAGCAGTTTAGCGACGGGACGAAATCGAGGCGAGCAGTACTTC.

This chain links TRBV3-1 with TRBJ2-7; D may correspond to TRBD1 or TRBD2 (5 bases each). Germline V gene sequence: CDR1 LGHDT, CDR2 YNNKEL (reference sequence). V lost 3 bases and J lost 7, with 16 bases in between. The CDR3 covers 14 residues. The CDR3 here is CASSQGTHSEEQYF. DNA for the CDR3: TGTGCCAGCAGCCAGGGGACCCACTCGGAGGAGCAGTACTTC.

There are a few counts of this clonotype. The chain employs TRBV20-1 and TRBJ2-7, with unresolved D. This CDR3 spans 13 amino acids. The V gene lost 3 bases and the J gene lost 2 bases, with 11 bases spanning the gap. Per the germline V gene, CDR1 is DFQATT and CDR2 is SNEGSKA (reference sequence). The CDR3 is CSARSRHTYEQYF. The CDR3 nucleotides are TGCAGTGCTAGGTCGCGGCACACCTACGAGCAGTACTTC.